This T cell receptor (beta chain) was found in a study of shared T cell receptors in the human thymus. The CDR3 has 17 residues. Per the germline V gene, CDR1 is SEHNR and CDR2 is FQNEAQ (reference sequence). The V and J ends lost 1 base and 8 bases respectively, with 23 bases between them. The method was immunoSEQ multiplex PCR; TCRdb's version includes in-frame clones alone and lacks a portion of them. The data contain 700,000 or so clones, 70% to 90% of them singletons. The same specimen was also included in a second study, on human thymus T cells. That source adds: The thymus was resected at corrective cardiac surgery.

The chain has TRBV7-9 and TRBJ1-2; tentatively, D is TRBD1 (6 bases). Sequences were obtained from thymocytes. This clonotype originated in a girl less than two years old with a congenital heart defect. CDR3 protein: CASSLVKRLGGPGGYTF. The CDR3 bases are TGTGCCAGCAGCTTAGTAAAACGGCTCGGGGGGCCGGGCGGCTACACCTTC.